This is a list of T cell receptor beta chains from one sample in a study of T-cell reconstitution after alpha-beta-depleted transplantation in children. Using its own MiXCR run on the PCR reads, TCRdb lists one record per CDR3 protein. Counted here are around 410,000 distinct CDR3 sequences, roughly a tenth occurring once; the ten biggest clones make up 4.5% to 7%. The specimen was PBMCs from the stem cell graft donor, collected from the stem cell graft. The receptors come from a human donor who donated a stem cell graft to a child with acute myeloid leukemia. The CDR3 runs from the conserved cysteine through the conserved F or W. The D gene is left open where the match is weak. The listing skips clone size in some rows; elsewhere it reads once, few, many or a size class.

v_call	d_call	clone_size	j_call	cdr3_aa	cdr3_nt
TRBV9	TRBD2	.	TRBJ2-1	CASSPAGISYNEQFF	TGTGCCAGCAGCCCAGCGGGGATCTCCTACAATGAGCAGTTCTTC
TRBV4-1	.	.	TRBJ2-3	CASSGQSVGTDTQYF	TGCGCCAGCAGCGGACAGTCCGTAGGGACAGATACGCAGTATTTT
TRBV4-1	.	.	TRBJ1-1	CASSQDIRGRTEAFF	TGCGCCAGCAGCCAAGATATTCGGGGAAGAACTGAAGCTTTCTTT
TRBV20-1	TRBD1	few	TRBJ1-5	CSATGGQGFPPQHF	TGCAGTGCAACAGGGGGACAGGGTTTCCCGCCCCAGCATTTT
TRBV21-1	.	.	TRBJ1-5	CASSKQGSCQPQHF	TGTGCCAGCAGCAAGCAGGGATCATGTCAGCCCCAGCATTTT
TRBV18	.	.	TRBJ1-1	CASSGVANTEAFF	TGTGCCAGCTCAGGGGTTGCTAACACTGAAGCTTTCTTT
TRBV2	.	.	TRBJ2-7	CASSLSQGKVHEQYF	TGTGCCAGCAGTCTTTCTCAGGGGAAGGTCCACGAGCAGTACTTC
TRBV4-1	TRBD2	few	TRBJ2-1	CASSQEALAGGRYNEQFF	TGCGCCAGCAGCCAAGAGGCACTAGCGGGGGGGCGGTACAATGAGCAGTTCTTC
TRBV2	TRBD1	many	TRBJ1-1	CASSQRQGSTEAFF	TGTGCCAGCAGCCAAAGACAGGGATCCACTGAAGCTTTCTTT
TRBV10-3	.	.	TRBJ1-1	CAIRVSQNTEAFF	TGTGCCATCAGGGTTTCGCAGAACACTGAAGCTTTCTTT
TRBV6-5	.	few	TRBJ2-6	CASSYRGVGANVLTF	TGTGCCAGCAGTTACCGCGGGGTGGGGGCCAACGTCCTGACTTTC
TRBV18	.	few	TRBJ1-3	CASSDFIRSSSGNTIYF	TGTGCCAGCTCCGATTTTATTCGCAGTTCCTCTGGAAACACCATATATTTT
TRBV4-2	.	.	TRBJ2-1	CASSPHRKDEQFF	TGTGCCAGCAGCCCTCACAGGAAAGACGAGCAGTTCTTC
TRBV10-2	.	.	TRBJ1-2	CAGGAELVSPDGYTF	TGCGCCGGGGGCGCGGAACTTGTATCCCCCGATGGCTACACCTTC
TRBV2	TRBD2	few	TRBJ2-1	CASIWRLAGDEQFF	TGTGCCAGCATATGGCGTCTAGCGGGAGATGAGCAGTTCTTC
TRBV7-8	.	few	TRBJ2-3	CASSFYRGTDTQYF	TGTGCCAGCAGCTTTTATCGGGGCACAGATACGCAGTATTTT
TRBV9	.	.	TRBJ2-7	CASSDRPGFFYEQYF	TGTGCCAGCAGCGACAGGCCGGGGTTTTTCTACGAGCAGTACTTC
TRBV11-3	.	.	TRBJ2-4	CASTTGGRGKKNIQYF	TGTGCCAGCACCACCGGGGGCAGGGGGAAAAAAAACATTCAGTACTTC
TRBV6-2/TRBV6-3	TRBD2	few	TRBJ2-7	CASRAGVTYEQYF	TGTGCCAGCAGGGCGGGAGTTACTTACGAGCAGTACTTC
TRBV4-2	TRBD1	few	TRBJ1-6	CASSQQGGELSPLHF	TGTGCCAGCAGCCAACAAGGGGGCGAACTTTCACCCCTCCACTTT
TRBV6-5	.	many	TRBJ2-1	CASSSGASNEQFF	TGTGCCAGCAGTTCGGGGGCCTCCAATGAGCAGTTCTTC
TRBV13	TRBD1	.	TRBJ2-1	CASSSSGTGGHEQFF	TGTGCCAGCAGTTCATCCGGGACAGGGGGCCATGAGCAGTTCTTC
TRBV10-3	TRBD2	.	TRBJ2-5	CAIGGTSGESQYF	TGTGCCATCGGCGGGACTAGCGGGGAGTCCCAGTACTTC
TRBV7-2	.	many	TRBJ1-4	CASSPPGATNEKLFF	TGTGCCAGCAGCCCCCCAGGGGCAACTAATGAAAAACTGTTTTTT
TRBV9	TRBD1	few	TRBJ1-1	CASSARLGTGGTEAFF	TGTGCCAGCAGCGCGAGATTGGGGACAGGCGGCACTGAAGCTTTCTTT
TRBV6-1	.	few	TRBJ2-4	CASSEVRGIDIQYF	TGTGCCAGCAGTGAAGTTCGGGGTATCGACATTCAGTACTTC
TRBV7-9	TRBD2	few	TRBJ2-1	CASRPTSGEHNEQFF	TGTGCCAGCAGACCGACTAGCGGGGAGCACAATGAGCAGTTCTTC
TRBV19	TRBD2	.	TRBJ2-1	CASSPRKLAGGRSYNEQFF	TGTGCCAGTAGCCCGAGAAAACTAGCGGGGGGCCGCTCCTACAATGAGCAGTTCTTC
TRBV7-9	.	.	TRBJ2-5	CASVRAEYQETQYF	TGTGCCAGCGTCCGAGCGGAGTACCAAGAGACCCAGTACTTC
TRBV10-3	TRBD2	few	TRBJ2-1	CAISESQRERNEQFF	TGTGCCATCAGTGAGTCCCAGCGGGAGAGGAATGAGCAGTTCTTC
TRBV29-1	.	.	TRBJ2-6	CSVEGDGGSGANVLTF	TGCAGCGTTGAGGGGGACGGGGGCTCTGGGGCCAACGTCCTGACTTTC
TRBV5-1	.	.	TRBJ2-1	CASSPSGSEQFF	TGCGCCAGCAGCCCTTCGGGAAGTGAGCAGTTCTTC
TRBV6-1	TRBD1	many	TRBJ1-2	CASSQGRDREGSTF	TGTGCCAGCAGTCAAGGGCGGGACAGGGAAGGATCTACCTTC
TRBV7-2	.	.	TRBJ2-2	CASSPPTGNTGELFF	TGTGCCAGCAGCCCACCGACGGGGAACACCGGGGAGCTGTTTTTT
TRBV7-7	.	few	TRBJ1-6	CASSLQANSPLHF	TGTGCTAGCAGCTTACAGGCGAATTCACCCCTCCACTTT
TRBV4-3	.	few	TRBJ2-1	CASSRGDGEQFF	TGCGCCAGCAGCAGGGGGGACGGGGAGCAGTTCTTC
TRBV6-5	TRBD2	.	TRBJ2-7	CASSYSTSGASSYEQYF	TGTGCCAGCAGTTACTCGACTAGCGGGGCCAGCTCCTACGAGCAGTACTTC
TRBV10-3	.	.	TRBJ2-3	CAIRVREPDTQYF	TGTGCCATCCGTGTAAGGGAGCCAGATACGCAGTATTTT
TRBV7-9	.	many	TRBJ2-1	CASSLAKYYNEQFF	TGTGCCAGCAGCTTAGCTAAGTACTACAATGAGCAGTTCTTC
TRBV5-1	TRBD1	.	TRBJ2-1	CASSVGRDRVIF	TGCGCCAGCAGCGTGGGCCGGGACAGGGTTATCTTC
TRBV11-2	.	many	TRBJ2-1	CASSPLLTANSYNEQFF	TGTGCCAGCAGCCCCCTCCTGACGGCCAACTCCTACAATGAGCAGTTCTTC
TRBV20-1	TRBD2	.	TRBJ2-1	CSAPGLAGGPSYEQFF	TGCAGTGCTCCGGGACTAGCGGGAGGGCCAAGTTATGAGCAGTTCTTC
TRBV5-1	.	few	TRBJ2-7	CASSSGDGGFYEQYF	TGCGCCAGCAGCTCTGGTGATGGAGGGTTTTACGAGCAGTACTTC
TRBV15	.	.	TRBJ1-6	CATSSGPLSSYNSPLHF	TGTGCCACCAGCAGTGGCCCCCTGAGCTCCTATAATTCACCCCTCCACTTT